This T cell receptor beta chain was obtained from a study of cytotoxic CD8 clonotypes in ibrutinib-treated CLL. As for the study in general: The group held some 11 relapsed/refractory and about 14 treatment-naive patients, with 17 IGHV unmutated. Response samples came after a median roughly 13 months of treatment, range 6 to 36. Sequenced samples delivered averages of around 250,000 productive templates and around 94,000 productive rearrangements. Study results and caveats: A rise in clonality was seen at ibrutinib response, and a fall back toward baseline was seen at progression.

This clone was detected ten times or more. Its antigen remains unidentified. The protocol was immunoSEQ multiplex PCR, while the TCRdb copy is restricted to in-frame clones and leaves out a portion. Of 45,000 to 50,000 clones detected, about half appear once; the ten largest clones hold roughly 33%. The CDR3 totals 18 residues. V was shortened by 0 bases and J by 0 bases, with 12 bases between the two germline ends. The germline CDR1 and CDR2 sequences are MNHEY and SMNVEV (reference sequence). This chain connects TRBV27 to TRBJ1-6; D gene ambiguous. The TCR was taken from a human donor with chronic lymphocytic leukemia. The sequences come from PBMCs, collected after 12 months of ibrutinib treatment. DNA for the CDR3: TGTGCCAGCAGTTTATCGGAAAGGCAGAGCTCCTATAATTCACCCCTCCACTTT. Amino acids: CASSLSERQSSYNSPLHF.